The 15 T cell receptor beta chains below all came from one sample that was sequenced in a study of blood T cell repertoires in COVID-19. Clones were read by immunoSEQ multiplex PCR, and TCRdb kept only the in-frame ones, dropping some. In the table there are more than 80,000 clones, roughly 83% of which are singletons. The sequencing input was peripheral blood. These receptors were obtained from a woman aged 80 or over with active or convalescent COVID-19.

This clone was seen a handful of times. The chain joins TRBV5-1 to TRBJ1-5; no clear D. Deletions cut 0 bases from V and 5 bases from J, with 12 bases between. There are 15 residues in the CDR3. Germline V gene sequence: CDR1 SGHRS, CDR2 YFSETQ. The CDR3: CASSLDSGDDQPQHF. Written as DNA, the CDR3 is TGCGCCAGCAGCTTGGACTCAGGTGACGATCAGCCCCAGCATTTT. The full variable domain, its missing parts supplied by reference TRBV5-1 and TRBJ1-5, is KAGVTQTPRYLIKTRGQQVTLSCSPISGHRSVSWYQQTPGQGLQFLFEYFSETQRNKGNFPGRFSGRQFSNSRSEMNVSTLELGDSALYLCASSLDSGDDQPQHFGDGTRLSIL.

The V call is TRBV11-2, the J call TRBJ2-5, with D hard to call. Germline loops: CDR1 SGHAT, CDR2 FQNNGV. The V and J ends lost 3 bases and 5 bases respectively, with 13 bases between them. This CDR3 has 14 residues. The CDR3 coding sequence is TGTGCCAGCAGCTTTAGCAGACTGGGTGAGACCCAGTACTTC. Its translation: CASSFSRLGETQYF.

The rearrangement links TRBV2 to TRBJ1-4; 8 bases align to TRBD1. Germline trimming cut 6 bases from V and 10 bases from J; bases unmatched to any gene: 7. The CDR3 is 13 amino acids. CDR1 and CDR2 (germline): SNHLY, FYNNEI. CDR3 coding DNA: TGTGCCAGCAGAATTACAGGGGGTGGAAAACTGTTTTTT. As protein: CASRITGGGKLFF. The full variable domain, in which reference TRBV2 and TRBJ1-4 provide the parts outside the CDR3, is EPEVTQTPSHQVTQMGQEVILRCVPISNHLYFYWYRQILGQKVEFLVSFYNNEISEKSEIFDDQFSVERPDGSNFTLKIRSTKLEDSAMYFCASRITGGGKLFFGSGTQLSVL.

As concerns this clone: An end of the junction differs from the germline gene, which may be a read error. The chain employs TRBV11-2 and TRBJ1-2; D uncertain. Germline loops: CDR1 SGHAT, CDR2 FQNNGV. This CDR3 contains 15 residues. This chain's CDR3 is CASSLDLGAGLIRYF. CDR3 nucleotide sequence: TGTGCCAGCAGCTTAGATTTGGGAGCAGGCCTCATTCGTTACTTC. The complete variable domain, with remaining parts taken from reference TRBV11-2 and TRBJ1-2, reads EAGVAQSPRYKIIEKRQSVAFWCNPISGHATLYWYQQILGQGPKLLIQFQNNGVVDDSQLPKDRFSAERLKGVDSTLKIQPAKLEDSAVYLCASSLDLGAGLIRYFGSGTRLTVV.

The chain recombines TRBV11-2 with TRBJ1-1; 7 nucleotides match TRBD1. V lost 4 bases, J lost 4 bases, and 3 bases stayed unmatched. The CDR3 extends over 13 amino acids. Germline assignment: CDR1 SGHAT and CDR2 FQNNGV. The CDR3 reads CASSSGQPTEAFF. CDR3 nucleotide sequence: TGTGCCAGCAGCTCGGGACAGCCCACTGAAGCTTTCTTT.

This chain joins TRBV7-9 and TRBJ2-1, with TRBD2 matching over 10 bases. CDR1 is SEHNR and CDR2 is FQNEAQ in the germline V gene (reference sequence). The V and J ends lost 5 bases and 4 bases, in that order; junction bases with no gene match: 11. The CDR3 spans 17 residues. Here the CDR3 DNA reads TGTGCCAGCAGCCCTGCCCTAGCGGGAGTTTATTACAATGAGCAGTTCTTC. Translation: CASSPALAGVYYNEQFF.

The chain's CDR3 is CATSDIRDTQYF. In DNA, the CDR3 is TGTGCCACCAGTGATATCAGAGATACGCAGTATTTT. The rearrangement joins TRBV24-1 to TRBJ2-3; D ambiguous. The germline V and J ends were trimmed by 3 bases and 5 bases, with 5 bases remaining between them. CDR3 length equals 12 residues. Germline values: CDR1 KGHDR, CDR2 SFDVKD.

The chain recombines TRBV5-6 with TRBJ1-2, with D perhaps TRBD1 (6 bases). The ends were cut back, 1 base at V and 10 bases at J, with 23 bases in the middle. This CDR3 has 16 residues. Germline V gene data show CDR1 as SGHDT and CDR2 as YYEEEE. The CDR3 region is CASSLSDRAGAKDYTF. Written as DNA, the CDR3 is TGTGCCAGCAGCTTGTCAGATCGGGCAGGGGCTAAGGACTACACCTTC.

V is TRBV28 and J is TRBJ2-5; 8 nucleotides align to TRBD1. Germline lookup yields CDR1 MDHEN and CDR2 SYDVKM. V shed 7 bases, J shed 4 bases, and the junction held 14 bases outside the gene matches. There are 16 residues in the CDR3. CDR3 sequence reads: CASTLGGAGGLETQYF. The CDR3 DNA reads as TGTGCCAGCACCCTAGGGGGAGCAGGGGGCTTAGAGACCCAGTACTTC.

This clone was detected once. The chain has TRBV5-1 and TRBJ2-1; weak D call: TRBD2 (5 bases). CDR3 size: 15 residues. The germline V gene encodes CDR1 SGHRS and CDR2 YFSETQ. The V and J ends lost 5 bases and 0 bases respectively, with 12 bases between them. The CDR3 loop is CASRSEGNSYNEQFF. In DNA form, the CDR3 reads TGCGCCAGCAGGTCTGAGGGAAACTCCTACAATGAGCAGTTCTTC. The full variable domain, its missing parts supplied by reference TRBV5-1 and TRBJ2-1, is KAGVTQTPRYLIKTRGQQVTLSCSPISGHRSVSWYQQTPGQGLQFLFEYFSETQRNKGNFPGRFSGRQFSNSRSEMNVSTLELGDSALYLCASRSEGNSYNEQFFGPGTRLTVL.

This clone was picked up one time. CDR3 sequence reads: CASSSRLRDAETQYF. DNA for the CDR3: TGTGCCAGCAGCTCGCGACTAAGAGATGCGGAGACCCAGTACTTC. The chain is built from TRBV7-6 and TRBJ2-5; TRBD2 is a possible D gene (5 bases). CDR1 and CDR2 (germline): SGHVS, FNYEAQ. V was cut by 4 bases and J by 5 bases, with 17 bases left in between. This CDR3 has 15 amino acids.

V usage is TRBV5-6 and J usage is TRBJ2-7, with unresolved D. This CDR3 region has 14 residues. Trimming shortened V by 0 bases and J by 2 bases, and 9 bases separated the two germline ends. Germline loops: CDR1 SGHDT, CDR2 YYEEEE. In DNA, the CDR3 is TGTGCCAGCAGCTTGGGGTCCAGTACCTACGAGCAGTACTTC. This translates into CASSLGSSTYEQYF.

This clone was seen just once. The chain carries TRBV28 and TRBJ1-1, with D uncertain. Trimming removed 4 bases from V and 7 bases from J, with 7 bases in between. Germline V gene lookup returns CDR1 MDHEN and CDR2 SYDVKM. There are 11 residues in the CDR3. CDR3 sequence reads: CASSWYGEAFF. The CDR3 DNA is TGTGCCAGCAGTTGGTACGGTGAAGCTTTCTTT.

The chain is built from TRBV2 and TRBJ2-1, with 14 bases lining up with TRBD2. The V segment lost 6 bases and the J segment 6 bases; nucleotides outside the gene matches: 7. Germline V lookup: CDR1 SNHLY, CDR2 FYNNEI. The CDR3 is 16 amino acids. CDR3 nucleotides: TGTGCCAGCAGGGGGGGACTAGCGGGAGTTGGCAATGAGCAGTTCTTC. Its protein is CASRGGLAGVGNEQFF.

This clone was detected once. This sequence joins TRBV5-1 and TRBJ1-2; possible D gene TRBD1, 5 bases. V lost 0 bases to trimming and J lost 7 bases, with 10 bases between them. Germline V CDR1 and CDR2: SGHRS, YFSETQ. The length of the CDR3 is 13 residues. This chain's CDR3 is CASSLVLQGGYTF. DNA for the CDR3: TGCGCCAGCAGCTTGGTATTGCAGGGTGGCTACACCTTC.